The 5 T cell receptor beta chains presented below share a single source sample, sequenced in a study of cytomegalovirus exposure and HLA in healthy donors. PCR employed 60 Vbeta and 13 Jbeta primers. Using immunoSEQ multiplex PCR, the repertoire was profiled, and TCRdb retains in-frame clones only, with some absent. This sample has more than 95,000 clones, with 74% found just once. Sequenced input: PBMCs. These receptors all come from a woman in her fifties or sixties in good health and CMV-seropositive.

This chain links TRBV6-1 with TRBJ2-3; the D is unclear. Between the trimmed V and J ends, which lost 2 bases and 4 bases, there was a span of 10 bases. Germline V gene lookup returns CDR1 MNHNS and CDR2 SASEGT. The CDR3 length is 14 residues. The CDR3 loop reads CASSEITRADTQYF. For the CDR3, the DNA is TGTGCCAGCAGTGAAATCACCCGAGCAGATACGCAGTATTTT.

J is TRBJ2-7 and V is TRBV4-2; 10 nucleotides align to TRBD2. The CDR3 has 16 residues. Germline-derived CDR1 and CDR2 are LGHNA and YNFKEQ. The ends lost 3 bases at V and 6 bases at J; junction bases unmatched: 11. The CDR3 sequence: CASSQASSGGAVEQYF. CDR3 DNA sequence: TGTGCCAGCAGCCAGGCTTCGAGCGGGGGGGCTGTCGAGCAGTACTTC.

This clone was recorded a few times. This sequence joins TRBV4-3 and TRBJ2-3, with 7 bases that match TRBD1. The CDR3 is 14 amino acids. Germline V gene sequence: CDR1 LGHNA, CDR2 YSLEER. Trimming cost V 0 bases and J 4 bases; bases outside gene matches: 1. The CDR3 sequence is CASSQEQGSDTQYF. CDR3 nucleotides: TGCGCCAGCAGCCAAGAACAGGGGTCAGATACGCAGTATTTT.

The V and J genes are TRBV5-5 and TRBJ2-5; TRBD2 matches at 9 bases. This CDR3 has 16 amino acids. Trimming at V came to 0 bases and at J to 1 base, leaving 4 bases not matched to a gene. CDR1 and CDR2 from the germline V gene are SGHKS and YYEKEE (reference sequence). In DNA form, the CDR3 reads TGTGCCAGCAGCTTGGCCCCAGCGGGGGGCCAAGAGACCCAGTACTTC. It translates to CASSLAPAGGQETQYF.

This clone was detected only a few times. V usage is TRBV18 and J usage is TRBJ2-1; D possibly corresponds to TRBD1 (6 bases). The CDR3 length is 14 residues. Germline CDR1 reads KGHSH; CDR2 reads LQKENI. Trimming shortened V by 6 bases and J by 5 bases, and 14 bases separated the two germline ends. CDR3 in DNA: TGTGCCAGCTCGTTGAGGGGGAGAAACAATGAGCAGTTCTTC. Its translation is CASSLRGRNNEQFF.